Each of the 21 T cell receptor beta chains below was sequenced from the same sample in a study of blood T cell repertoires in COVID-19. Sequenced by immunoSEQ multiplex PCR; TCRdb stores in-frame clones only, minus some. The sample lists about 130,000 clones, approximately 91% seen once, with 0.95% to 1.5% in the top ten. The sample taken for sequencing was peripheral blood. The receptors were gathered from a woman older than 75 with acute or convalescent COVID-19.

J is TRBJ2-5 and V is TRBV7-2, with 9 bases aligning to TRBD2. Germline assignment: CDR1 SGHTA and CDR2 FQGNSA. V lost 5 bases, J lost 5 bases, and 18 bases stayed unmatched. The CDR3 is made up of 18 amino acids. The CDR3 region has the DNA TGTGCCAGCAGCACGGGACTAGCTACAGAGGGGCGTTTGGAGACCCAGTACTTC. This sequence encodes CASSTGLATEGRLETQYF. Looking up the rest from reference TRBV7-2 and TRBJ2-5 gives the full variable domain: GAGVSQSPSNKVTEKGKDVELRCDPISGHTALYWYRQSLGQGLEFLIYFQGNSAPDKSGLPSDRFSAERTGGSVSTLTIQRTQQEDSAVYLCASSTGLATEGRLETQYFGPGTRLLVL.

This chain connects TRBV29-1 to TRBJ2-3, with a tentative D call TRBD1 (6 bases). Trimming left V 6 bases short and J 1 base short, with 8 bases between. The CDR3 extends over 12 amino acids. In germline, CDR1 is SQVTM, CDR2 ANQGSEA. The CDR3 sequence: CSVPGGTDTQYF. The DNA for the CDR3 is TGCAGCGTGCCAGGGGGCACAGATACGCAGTATTTT.

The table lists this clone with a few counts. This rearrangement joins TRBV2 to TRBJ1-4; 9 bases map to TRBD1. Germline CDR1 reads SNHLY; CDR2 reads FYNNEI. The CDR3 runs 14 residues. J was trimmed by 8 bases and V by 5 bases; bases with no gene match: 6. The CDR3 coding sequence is TGTGCCAGCAGTTTACAGGGGGCTGGGGAAAAACTGTTTTTT. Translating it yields CASSLQGAGEKLFF.

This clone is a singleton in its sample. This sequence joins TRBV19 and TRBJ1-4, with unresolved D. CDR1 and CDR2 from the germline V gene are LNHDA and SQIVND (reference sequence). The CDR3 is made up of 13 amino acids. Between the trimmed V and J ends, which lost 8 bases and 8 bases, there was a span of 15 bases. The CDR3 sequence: CASLTPPGEKLFF. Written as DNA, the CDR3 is TGTGCCAGTTTGACGCCCCCCGGGGAAAAACTGTTTTTT. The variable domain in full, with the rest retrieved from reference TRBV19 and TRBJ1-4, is DGGITQSPKYLFRKEGQNVTLSCEQNLNHDAMYWYRQDPGQGLRLIYYSQIVNDFQKGDIAEGYSVSREKKESFPLTVTSAQKNPTAFYLCASLTPPGEKLFFGSGTQLSVL.

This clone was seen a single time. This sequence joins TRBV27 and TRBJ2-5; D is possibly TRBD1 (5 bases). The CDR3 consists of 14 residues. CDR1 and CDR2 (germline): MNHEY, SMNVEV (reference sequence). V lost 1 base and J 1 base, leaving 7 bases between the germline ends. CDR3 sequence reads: CASSLFDSQETQYF. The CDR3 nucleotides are TGTGCCAGCAGTTTATTTGACAGCCAAGAGACCCAGTACTTC.

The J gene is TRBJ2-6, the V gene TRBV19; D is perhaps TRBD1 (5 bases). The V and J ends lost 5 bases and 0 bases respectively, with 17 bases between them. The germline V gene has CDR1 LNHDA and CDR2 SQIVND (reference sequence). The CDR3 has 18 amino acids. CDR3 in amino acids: CASSPSTVPSSGANVLTF. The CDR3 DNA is TGTGCCAGTAGTCCATCGACAGTTCCTAGCTCTGGGGCCAACGTCCTGACTTTC.

The CDR3 loop is CASSRSGGGSYEQYF. CDR3 nucleotide sequence: TGCGCCAGCAGTCGCTCGGGGGGGGGCTCCTACGAGCAGTACTTC. This rearrangement joins TRBV4-1 to TRBJ2-7; TRBD2 matches 8 bases. Trimming at V came to 6 bases and at J to 0 bases, leaving 7 bases not matched to a gene. Germline-derived CDR1 and CDR2 are MGHRA and YSYEKL. This CDR3 has 15 amino acids.

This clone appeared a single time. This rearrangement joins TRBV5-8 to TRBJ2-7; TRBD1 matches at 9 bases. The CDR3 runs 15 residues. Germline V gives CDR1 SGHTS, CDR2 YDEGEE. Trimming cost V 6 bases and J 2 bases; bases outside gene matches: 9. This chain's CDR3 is CASTRWGQGAYEQYF. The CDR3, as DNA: TGTGCCAGCACTCGTTGGGGACAGGGTGCCTACGAGCAGTACTTC.

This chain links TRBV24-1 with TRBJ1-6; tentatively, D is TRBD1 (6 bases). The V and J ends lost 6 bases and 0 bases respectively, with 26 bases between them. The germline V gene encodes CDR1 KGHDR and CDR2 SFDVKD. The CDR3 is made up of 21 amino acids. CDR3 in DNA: TGTGCCACCAGTAAAACTCTAACGGGACAAACTTCTAGCTCCTATAATTCACCCCTCCACTTT. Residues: CATSKTLTGQTSSSYNSPLHF.

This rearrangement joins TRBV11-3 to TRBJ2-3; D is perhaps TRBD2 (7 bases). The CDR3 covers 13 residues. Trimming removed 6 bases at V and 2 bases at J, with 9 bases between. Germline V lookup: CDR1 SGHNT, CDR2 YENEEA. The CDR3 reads CASRGGATDTQYF. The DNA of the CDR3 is TGTGCCAGCAGAGGGGGGGCCACAGATACGCAGTATTTT. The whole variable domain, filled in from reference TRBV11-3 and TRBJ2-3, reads EAGVVQSPRYKIIEKKQPVAFWCNPISGHNTLYWYLQNLGQGPELLIRYENEEAVDDSQLPKDRFSAERLKGVDSTLKIQPAELGDSAVYLCASRGGATDTQYFGPGTRLTVL.

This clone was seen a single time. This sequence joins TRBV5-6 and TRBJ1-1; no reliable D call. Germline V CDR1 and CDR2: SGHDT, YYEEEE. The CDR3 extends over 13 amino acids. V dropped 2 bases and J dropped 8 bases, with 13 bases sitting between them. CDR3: CASSLSVRPEAFF. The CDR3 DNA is TGTGCCAGCAGCTTATCGGTGCGGCCCGAAGCTTTCTTT.

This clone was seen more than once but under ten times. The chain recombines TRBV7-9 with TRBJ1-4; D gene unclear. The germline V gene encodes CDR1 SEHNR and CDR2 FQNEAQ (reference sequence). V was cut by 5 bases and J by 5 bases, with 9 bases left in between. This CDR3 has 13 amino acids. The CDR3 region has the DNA TGTGCCAGCAGCGAGGGTGCCAATGAAAAACTGTTTTTT. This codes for CASSEGANEKLFF. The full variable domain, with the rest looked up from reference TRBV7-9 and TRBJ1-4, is DTGVSQNPRHKITKRGQNVTFRCDPISEHNRLYWYRQTLGQGPEFLTYFQNEAQLEKSRLLSDRFSAERPKGSFSTLEIQRTEQGDSAMYLCASSEGANEKLFFGSGTQLSVL.

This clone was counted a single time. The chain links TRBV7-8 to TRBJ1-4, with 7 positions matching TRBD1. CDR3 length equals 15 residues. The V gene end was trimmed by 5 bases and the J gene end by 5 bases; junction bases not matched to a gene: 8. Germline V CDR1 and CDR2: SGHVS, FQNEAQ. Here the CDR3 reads CASSQRQGRNEKLFF. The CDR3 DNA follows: TGTGCCAGCAGCCAACGACAGGGCCGAAATGAAAAACTGTTTTTT.

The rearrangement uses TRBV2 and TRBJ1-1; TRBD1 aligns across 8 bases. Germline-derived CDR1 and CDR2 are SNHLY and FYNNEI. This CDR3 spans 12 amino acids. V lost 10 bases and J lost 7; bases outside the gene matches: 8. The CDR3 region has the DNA TGTGCCACCTCCACAGGGGGTAATGAAGCTTTCTTT. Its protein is CATSTGGNEAFF.

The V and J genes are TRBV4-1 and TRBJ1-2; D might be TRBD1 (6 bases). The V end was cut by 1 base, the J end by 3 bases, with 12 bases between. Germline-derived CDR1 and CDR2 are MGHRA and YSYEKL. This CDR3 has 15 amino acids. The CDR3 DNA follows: TGCGCCAGCAGCCAAGTGGACAGATCCCACTATGGCTACACCTTC. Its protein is CASSQVDRSHYGYTF.

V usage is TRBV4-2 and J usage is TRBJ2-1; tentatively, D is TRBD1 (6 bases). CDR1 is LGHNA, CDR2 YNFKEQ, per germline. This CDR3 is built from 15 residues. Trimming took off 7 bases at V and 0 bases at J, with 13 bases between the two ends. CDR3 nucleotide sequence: TGTGCCAGCACCCGGACAGCCAGCTCCTACAATGAGCAGTTCTTC. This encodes CASTRTASSYNEQFF.

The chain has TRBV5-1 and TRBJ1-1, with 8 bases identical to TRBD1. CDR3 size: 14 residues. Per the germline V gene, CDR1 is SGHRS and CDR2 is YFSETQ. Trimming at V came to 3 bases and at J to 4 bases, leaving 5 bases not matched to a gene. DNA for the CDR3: TGCGCCAGCAGCTCCGACAGGGGTGGCACTGAAGCTTTCTTT. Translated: CASSSDRGGTEAFF.

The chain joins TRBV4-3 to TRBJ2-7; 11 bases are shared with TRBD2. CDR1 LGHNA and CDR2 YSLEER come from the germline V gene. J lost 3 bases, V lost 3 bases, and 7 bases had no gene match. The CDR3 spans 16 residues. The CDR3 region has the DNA TGCGCCAGCAGCCAGGGACTAGCGGCTGAGGTCTACGAGCAGTACTTC. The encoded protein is CASSQGLAAEVYEQYF.

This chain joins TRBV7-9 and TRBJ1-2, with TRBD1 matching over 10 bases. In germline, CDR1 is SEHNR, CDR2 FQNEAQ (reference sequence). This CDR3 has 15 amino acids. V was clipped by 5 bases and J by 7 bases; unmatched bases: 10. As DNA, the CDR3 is TGTGCCAGCAGCCAGGGGACAGGGGATATGCTTGGCTACACCTTC. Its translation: CASSQGTGDMLGYTF.

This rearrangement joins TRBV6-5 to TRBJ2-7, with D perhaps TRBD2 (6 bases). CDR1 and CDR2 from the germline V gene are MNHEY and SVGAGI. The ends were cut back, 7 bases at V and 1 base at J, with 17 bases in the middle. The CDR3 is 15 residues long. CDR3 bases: TGTGCCAGCATGGCGGCCGGGACTGCTTCCTACGAGCAGTACTTC. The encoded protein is CASMAAGTASYEQYF.

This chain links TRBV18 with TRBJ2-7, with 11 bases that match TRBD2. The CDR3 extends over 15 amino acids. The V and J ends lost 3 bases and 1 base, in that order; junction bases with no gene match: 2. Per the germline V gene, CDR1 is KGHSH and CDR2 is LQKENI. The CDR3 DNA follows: TGTGCCAGCTCACCCTGGACTAGCGGGTCCTACGAGCAGTACTTC. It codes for CASSPWTSGSYEQYF.